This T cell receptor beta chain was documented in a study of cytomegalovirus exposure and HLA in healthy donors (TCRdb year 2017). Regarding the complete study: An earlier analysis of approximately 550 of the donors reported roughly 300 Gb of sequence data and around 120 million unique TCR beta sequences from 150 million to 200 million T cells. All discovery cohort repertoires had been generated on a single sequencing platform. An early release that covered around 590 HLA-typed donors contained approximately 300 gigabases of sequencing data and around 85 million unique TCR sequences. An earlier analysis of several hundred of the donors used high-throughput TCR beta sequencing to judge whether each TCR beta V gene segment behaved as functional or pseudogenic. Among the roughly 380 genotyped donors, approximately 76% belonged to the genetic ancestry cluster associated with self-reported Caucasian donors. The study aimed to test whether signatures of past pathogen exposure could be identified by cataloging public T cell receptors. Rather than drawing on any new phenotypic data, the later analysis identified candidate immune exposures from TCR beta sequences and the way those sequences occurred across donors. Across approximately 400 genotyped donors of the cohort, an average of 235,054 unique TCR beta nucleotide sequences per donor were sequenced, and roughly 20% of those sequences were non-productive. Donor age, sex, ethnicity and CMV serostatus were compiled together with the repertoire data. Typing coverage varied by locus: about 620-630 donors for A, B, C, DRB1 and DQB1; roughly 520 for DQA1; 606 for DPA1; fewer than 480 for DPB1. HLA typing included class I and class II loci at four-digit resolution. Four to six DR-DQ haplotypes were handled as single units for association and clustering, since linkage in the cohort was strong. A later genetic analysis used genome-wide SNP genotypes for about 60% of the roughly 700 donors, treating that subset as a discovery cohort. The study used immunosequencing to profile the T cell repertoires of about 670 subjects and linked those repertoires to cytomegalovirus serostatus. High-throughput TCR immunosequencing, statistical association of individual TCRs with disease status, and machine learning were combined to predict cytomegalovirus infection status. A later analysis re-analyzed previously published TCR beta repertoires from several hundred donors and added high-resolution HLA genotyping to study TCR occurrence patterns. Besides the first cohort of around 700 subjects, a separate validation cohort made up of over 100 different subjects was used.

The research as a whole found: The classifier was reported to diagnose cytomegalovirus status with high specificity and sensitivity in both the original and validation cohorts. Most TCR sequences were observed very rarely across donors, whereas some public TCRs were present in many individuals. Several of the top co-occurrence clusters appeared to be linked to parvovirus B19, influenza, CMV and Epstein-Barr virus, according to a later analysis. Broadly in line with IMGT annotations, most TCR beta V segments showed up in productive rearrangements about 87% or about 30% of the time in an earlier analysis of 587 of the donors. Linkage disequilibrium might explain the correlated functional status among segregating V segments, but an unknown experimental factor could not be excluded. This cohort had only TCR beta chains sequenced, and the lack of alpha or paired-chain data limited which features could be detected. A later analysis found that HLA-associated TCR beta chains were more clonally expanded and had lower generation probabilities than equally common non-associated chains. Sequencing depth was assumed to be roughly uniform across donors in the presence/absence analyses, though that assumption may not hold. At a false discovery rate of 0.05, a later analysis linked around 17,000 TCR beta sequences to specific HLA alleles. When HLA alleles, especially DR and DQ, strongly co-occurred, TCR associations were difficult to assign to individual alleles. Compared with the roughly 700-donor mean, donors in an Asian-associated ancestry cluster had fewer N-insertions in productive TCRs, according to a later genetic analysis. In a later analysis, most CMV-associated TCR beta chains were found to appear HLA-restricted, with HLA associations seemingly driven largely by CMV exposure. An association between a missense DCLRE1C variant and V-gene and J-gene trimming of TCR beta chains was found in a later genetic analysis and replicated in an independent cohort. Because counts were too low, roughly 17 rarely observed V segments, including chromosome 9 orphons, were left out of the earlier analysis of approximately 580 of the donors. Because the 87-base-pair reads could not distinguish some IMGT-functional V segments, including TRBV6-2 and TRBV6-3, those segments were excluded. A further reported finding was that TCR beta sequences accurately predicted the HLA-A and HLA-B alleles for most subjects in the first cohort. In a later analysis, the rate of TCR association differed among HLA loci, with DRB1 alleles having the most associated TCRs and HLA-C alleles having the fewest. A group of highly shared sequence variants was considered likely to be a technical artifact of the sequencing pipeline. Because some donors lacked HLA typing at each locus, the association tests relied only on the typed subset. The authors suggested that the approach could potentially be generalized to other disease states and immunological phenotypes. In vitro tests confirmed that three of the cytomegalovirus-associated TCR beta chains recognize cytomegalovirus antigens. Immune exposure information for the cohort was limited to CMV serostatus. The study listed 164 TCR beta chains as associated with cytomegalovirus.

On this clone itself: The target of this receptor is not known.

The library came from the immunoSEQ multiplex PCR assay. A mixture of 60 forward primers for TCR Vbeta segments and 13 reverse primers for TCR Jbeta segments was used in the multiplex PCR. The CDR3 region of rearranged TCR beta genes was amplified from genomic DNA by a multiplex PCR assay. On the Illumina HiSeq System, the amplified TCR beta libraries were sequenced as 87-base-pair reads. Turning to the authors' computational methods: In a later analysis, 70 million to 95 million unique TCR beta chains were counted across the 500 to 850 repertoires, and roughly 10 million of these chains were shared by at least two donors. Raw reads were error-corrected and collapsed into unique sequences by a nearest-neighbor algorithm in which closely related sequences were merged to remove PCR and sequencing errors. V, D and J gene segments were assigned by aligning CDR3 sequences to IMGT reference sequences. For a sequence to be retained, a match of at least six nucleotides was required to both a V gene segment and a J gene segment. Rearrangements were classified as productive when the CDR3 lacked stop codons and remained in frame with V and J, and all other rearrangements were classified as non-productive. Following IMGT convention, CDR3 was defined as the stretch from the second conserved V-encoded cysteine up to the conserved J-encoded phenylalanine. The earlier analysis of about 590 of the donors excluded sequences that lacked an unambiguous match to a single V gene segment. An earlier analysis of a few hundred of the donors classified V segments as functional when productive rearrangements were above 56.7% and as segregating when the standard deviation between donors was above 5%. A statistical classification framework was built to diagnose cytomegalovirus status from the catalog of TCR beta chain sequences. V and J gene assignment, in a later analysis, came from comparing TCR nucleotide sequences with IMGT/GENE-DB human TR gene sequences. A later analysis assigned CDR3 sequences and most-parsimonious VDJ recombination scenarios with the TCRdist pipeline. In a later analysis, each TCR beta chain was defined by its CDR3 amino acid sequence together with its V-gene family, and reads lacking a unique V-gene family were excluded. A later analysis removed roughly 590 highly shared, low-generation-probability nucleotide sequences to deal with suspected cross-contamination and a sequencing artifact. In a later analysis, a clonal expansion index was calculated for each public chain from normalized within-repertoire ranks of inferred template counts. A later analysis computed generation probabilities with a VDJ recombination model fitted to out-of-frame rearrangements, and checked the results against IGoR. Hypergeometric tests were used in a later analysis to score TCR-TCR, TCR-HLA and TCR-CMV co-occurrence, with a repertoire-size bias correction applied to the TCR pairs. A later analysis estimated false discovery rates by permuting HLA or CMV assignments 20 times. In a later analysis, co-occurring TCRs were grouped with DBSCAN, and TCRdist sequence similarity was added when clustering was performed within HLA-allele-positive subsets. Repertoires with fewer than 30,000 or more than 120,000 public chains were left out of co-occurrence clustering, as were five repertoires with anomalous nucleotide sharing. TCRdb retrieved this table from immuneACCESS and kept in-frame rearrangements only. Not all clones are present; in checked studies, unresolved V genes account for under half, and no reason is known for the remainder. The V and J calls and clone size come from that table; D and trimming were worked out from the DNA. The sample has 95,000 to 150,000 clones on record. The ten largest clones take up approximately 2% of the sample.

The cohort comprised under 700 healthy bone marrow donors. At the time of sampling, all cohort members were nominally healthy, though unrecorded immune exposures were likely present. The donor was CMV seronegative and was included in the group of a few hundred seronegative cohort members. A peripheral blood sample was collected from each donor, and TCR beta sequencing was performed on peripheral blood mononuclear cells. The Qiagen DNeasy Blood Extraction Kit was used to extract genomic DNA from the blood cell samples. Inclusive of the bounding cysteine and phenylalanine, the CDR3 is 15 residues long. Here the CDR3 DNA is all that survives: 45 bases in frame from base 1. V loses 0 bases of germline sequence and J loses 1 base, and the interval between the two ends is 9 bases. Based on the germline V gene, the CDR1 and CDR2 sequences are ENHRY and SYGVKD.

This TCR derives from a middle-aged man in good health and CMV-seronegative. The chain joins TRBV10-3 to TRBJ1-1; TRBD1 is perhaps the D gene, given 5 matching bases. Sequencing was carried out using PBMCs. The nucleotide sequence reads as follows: TGTGCCATCAGTGAGTCAGGCAGGGCGAACACTGAAGCTTTCTTT. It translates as CAISESGRANTEAFF.